Detailed here is one TCR beta chain. TCRdb keeps only in-frame clones here, not all; method: immunoSEQ multiplex PCR. Of roughly 2.6 million clones listed, approximately 92% are singletons. These data are taken from a study of shared clonotypes between healthy human individuals. CDR1 is SGHAT, CDR2 FQNNGV, per germline. The ends were cut back, 1 base at V and 2 bases at J, with 12 bases in the middle. CDR3 length: 16 amino acids. Sequenced material: naive CD4+ T cells sorted from blood. Stated subset: CD45RA+ positively selected. The clonotype originates from a man between 18 and 29 years old in good health. J is TRBJ1-5 and V is TRBV11-2; D may be TRBD1 (5 bases). DNA of the CDR3: TGTGCCAGCAGCTTAGTTCAGGGTCATGGCAATCAGCCCCAGCATTTT. Its translation: CASSLVQGHGNQPQHF.